The source of this TCR beta chain is a study of T-cell memory formation after mild COVID-19. General study findings and limits: In second-wave clones peaking day 37, SARS-CoV-2 specificity remained unconfirmed. Some clones that responded turned up in pre-infection memory, which suggests that cross-reactive memory joined in.

TCRdb reanalysed the 5' RACE reads using MiXCR and keeps one entry per CDR3 protein. The repertoire holds 400,000 or so distinct CDR3 sequences, 20% seen once, with 8.4% in the top ten. The CDR3 has 13 amino acids. CDR1 and CDR2 (germline): SNHLY, FYNNEI. Deletions cut 7 bases from V and 4 bases from J, with 11 bases between. This clonotype was detected only a few times. Its specificity is unknown. The receptor was isolated from an adult woman who had mild COVID-19 (a few samples of this study predate the infection). Cell type and time point are not known. V usage is TRBV2 and J usage is TRBJ2-1; D is unclear. Source material: PBMCs or a T cell subset sorted from them (not recorded which). The CDR3 is CASKRSLYNEQFF. As DNA, the CDR3 is TGTGCCAGCAAGAGAAGCCTTTACAATGAGCAGTTCTTC.